Listed below are T cell receptor beta chains from one sample, sequenced in a study of blood T cells in healthy people across ages. TCRdb re-called the 5' RACE reads with MiXCR, one entry per CDR3 protein. The table lists about 1.5 million distinct CDR3 sequences, approximately 40% of them singletons, with 6.5% to 10% in the top ten. Specimen: blood. These receptors all stem from a woman in her late teens or twenties in good health. The CDR3 runs from the conserved cysteine through the conserved F or W. A D gene is named only where the DNA matches it firmly. A row's size may be missing; if present it is once, few, many or a size class.

TRBJ2-2 | TRBV5-4 | - | - | CASSRRGLGTGELFF | TGTGCCAGCAGTCGGAGGGGGCTTGGCACCGGGGAGCTGTTTTTT
TRBJ2-7 | TRBV6-2/TRBV6-3 | TRBD2 | few | CASSYAGGPSYEQYF | TGTGCCAGCAGTTACGCGGGGGGCCCCTCCTACGAGCAGTACTTC
TRBJ2-5 | TRBV3-1 | TRBD1 | - | CASSQETGGYQETQYF | TGTGCCAGCAGCCAAGAGACAGGGGGCTACCAAGAGACCCAGTACTTC
TRBJ2-5 | TRBV6-5 | - | - | CASSWGPRGTETQYF | TGTGCCAGCAGTTGGGGCCCTAGGGGAACAGAGACCCAGTACTTC
TRBJ2-1 | TRBV7-9 | - | - | CASSFRDFPYNEQFF | TGTGCCAGCAGCTTCCGGGACTTCCCTTACAATGAGCAGTTCTTC
TRBJ2-7 | TRBV27 | TRBD1 | few | CASSALDRAYYEQYF | TGTGCCAGCAGTGCCCTGGACAGGGCCTACTACGAGCAGTACTTC
TRBJ2-2 | TRBV5-1 | - | - | CASSLVPMGIDTGELFF | TGCGCCAGCAGCTTGGTCCCCATGGGGATCGACACCGGGGAGCTGTTTTTT
TRBJ2-7 | TRBV6-1 | TRBD2 | few | CASSEGYGGVLDEQYF | TGTGCCAGCAGTGAAGGTTACGGGGGGGTTCTGGACGAGCAGTACTTC
TRBJ1-4 | TRBV20-1 | - | once | CSARKAGAGGEKLFF | TGCAGTGCTAGAAAAGCAGGGGCGGGGGGTGAAAAACTGTTTTTT
TRBJ2-5 | TRBV6-5 | TRBD2 | - | CASSWSSGGQETQYF | TGTGCCAGCAGTTGGAGTAGCGGGGGGCAAGAGACCCAGTACTTC
TRBJ2-7 | TRBV11-2 | TRBD2 | - | CASSLGGLAGGPKALYEQYF | TGTGCCAGCAGCTTAGGAGGTCTAGCGGGAGGCCCAAAGGCCCTCTACGAGCAGTACTTC
TRBJ2-1 | TRBV20-1 | TRBD1 | - | CSASTPTGGNYNEQFF | TGCAGTGCTTCCACGCCCACAGGGGGAAACTACAATGAGCAGTTCTTC
TRBJ2-3 | TRBV29-1 | TRBD2 | few | CSVEVLRTSGDCTDTQYF | TGCAGCGTTGAAGTTCTTAGGACTAGCGGGGATTGCACAGATACGCAGTATTTT
TRBJ2-5 | TRBV7-3 | TRBD2 | - | CASSRGGSEETQYF | TGTGCCAGCTCCCGGGGGGGCAGTGAAGAGACCCAGTACTTC
TRBJ1-1 | TRBV6-5 | - | once | CASRPGGRAEAFF | TGTGCCAGCAGACCCGGGGGGAGGGCTGAAGCTTTCTTT
TRBJ1-5 | TRBV6-1 | TRBD1 | - | CASRKDRERSNQPQHF | TGTGCCAGCAGGAAGGACAGGGAGAGGAGCAATCAGCCCCAGCATTTT
TRBJ1-1 | TRBV20-1 | - | - | CSARDLKGVEAFF | TGCAGTGCTAGAGATCTGAAAGGGGTTGAAGCTTTCTTT
TRBJ2-1 | TRBV7-9 | - | few | CASSSPNPEQFF | TGTGCCAGCAGCTCGCCAAACCCAGAGCAGTTCTTC
TRBJ2-1 | TRBV5-1 | - | - | CASSVEAAGEQFF | TGCGCCAGCAGCGTGGAGGCTGCTGGGGAGCAGTTCTTC
TRBJ2-7 | TRBV6-2/TRBV6-3 | - | few | CASRGHYTRSYEQYF | TGTGCCAGCAGAGGCCATTACACCCGCTCCTACGAGCAGTACTTC
TRBJ2-7 | TRBV6-1 | - | few | CASSEMPGQYF | TGTGCCAGCAGTGAAATGCCGGGGCAGTACTTC
TRBJ1-6 | TRBV2 | TRBD1 | few | CASSDLQGDNSPLHF | TGTGCCAGCAGTGACTTACAGGGGGATAATTCACCCCTCCACTTT
TRBJ1-2 | TRBV13 | - | few | CANKAQGSYGYTF | TGTGCCAACAAGGCCCAGGGTTCCTATGGCTACACCTTC
TRBJ1-2 | TRBV10-2 | TRBD1 | once | CASSDADRTVGGYTF | TGCGCCAGCAGTGACGCGGACAGGACGGTGGGGGGCTACACCTTC
TRBJ2-1 | TRBV20-1 | TRBD2 | - | CSARTLAGGLYNEQFF | TGCAGTGCTAGAACCCTAGCGGGGGGCCTATACAATGAGCAGTTCTTC
TRBJ2-1 | TRBV29-1 | - | few | CSVSGGGYNEQFF | TGCAGCGTTTCAGGTGGAGGGTACAATGAGCAGTTCTTC
TRBJ2-1 | TRBV24-1 | - | few | CATSRTVYEQFF | TGTGCCACCAGTCGGACAGTCTACGAGCAGTTCTTC
TRBJ1-4 | TRBV7-2 | - | - | CASSSRPGEVAGKLFF | TGTGCCAGCAGCTCCCGCCCGGGGGAGGTAGCGGGTAAACTGTTTTTT
TRBJ2-3 | TRBV11-2 | TRBD1 | few | CASSWDRAGTDTQYF | TGTGCCAGCAGCTGGGACAGGGCAGGCACAGATACGCAGTATTTT
TRBJ2-3 | TRBV5-1 | TRBD2 | - | CASSLVLAGGVDTQYF | TGCGCCAGCAGCTTGGTCCTAGCGGGAGGGGTGGATACGCAGTATTTT
TRBJ2-7 | TRBV20-1 | - | - | CSARGRGVHEQYF | TGCAGTGCTAGAGGTCGAGGGGTCCACGAGCAGTACTTC
TRBJ1-5 | TRBV28 | - | - | CASSFWAGINQPQHF | TGTGCCAGCAGTTTCTGGGCAGGCATAAATCAGCCCCAGCATTTT
TRBJ2-1 | TRBV27 | TRBD2 | - | CASSQGLAGGRREFF | TGTGCCAGCAGTCAAGGACTAGCGGGAGGTCGCCGTGAGTTCTTC
TRBJ1-6 | TRBV7-2 | - | few | CASSLGSTYNSPLHF | TGTGCCAGCAGCTTAGGTTCGACCTATAATTCACCCCTCCACTTT
TRBJ1-6 | TRBV6-1 | TRBD1 | - | CASSRTGGFSSYNSPLHF | TGTGCCAGCAGCCGGACAGGGGGCTTTTCGTCCTATAATTCACCCCTCCACTTT
TRBJ1-6 | TRBV6-1 | - | - | CASSQNVNRGSYNSPLHF | TGTGCCAGCAGCCAAAACGTAAACCGAGGATCCTATAATTCACCCCTCCACTTT
TRBJ2-7 | TRBV10-1 | - | - | CASSEGLAPTYEQYF | TGCGCCAGCAGTGAAGGCCTAGCGCCGACCTACGAGCAGTACTTC
TRBJ1-1 | TRBV4-1 | TRBD1 | few | CASSHRGADREAFF | TGCGCCAGCAGCCACCGGGGGGCTGACAGGGAGGCTTTCTTT